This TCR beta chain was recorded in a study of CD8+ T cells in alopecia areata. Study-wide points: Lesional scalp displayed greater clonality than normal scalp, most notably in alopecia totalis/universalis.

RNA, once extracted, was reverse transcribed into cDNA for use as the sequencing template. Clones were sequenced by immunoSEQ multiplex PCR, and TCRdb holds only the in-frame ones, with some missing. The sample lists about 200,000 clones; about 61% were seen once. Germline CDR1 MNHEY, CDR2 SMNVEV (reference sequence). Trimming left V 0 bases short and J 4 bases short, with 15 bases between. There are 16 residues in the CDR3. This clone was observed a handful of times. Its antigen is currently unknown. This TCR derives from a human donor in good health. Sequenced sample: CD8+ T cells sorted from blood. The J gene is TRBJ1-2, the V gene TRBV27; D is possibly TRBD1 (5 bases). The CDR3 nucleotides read TGTGCCAGCAGTTTATCTGAAAGGGGCGCTGGCTATGGCTACACCTTC. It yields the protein CASSLSERGAGYGYTF.